Listed below are T cell receptor beta chains from one sample, sequenced in a study of cytomegalovirus exposure and HLA in healthy donors. The data were produced by immunoSEQ multiplex PCR, yet TCRdb's version contains in-frame clones alone and is incomplete. The sample consists of 95,000 to 130,000 clones, over 70% of them appearing once. Material: PBMCs. Receptors originate from a young woman in good health and CMV-seronegative. Both conserved end residues are part of each CDR3. A D gene is named only where the DNA matches it firmly. Rows give clone size only sometimes, using once, few, many, or a class for an expanded clone.

j_call d_call clone_size v_call cdr3_nt cdr3_aa
TRBJ1-3 TRBD1 . TRBV18 TGTGCCAGCTCACCACCGACAGGGTCGTCGGGAAACACCATATATTTT CASSPPTGSSGNTIYF
TRBJ1-2 TRBD1 . TRBV19 TGTGCCAGTAGTTTCGGACAGGGAGGCTACACCTTC CASSFGQGGYTF
TRBJ2-1 . . TRBV6-1 TGTGCCAGCGTGACGAGGGTTTCCTCCTACAATGAGCAGTTCTTC CASVTRVSSYNEQFF
TRBJ2-3 TRBD1 . TRBV6-1 TGTGCCAGCAAGGGACAGGGCGGGGTAGATACGCAGTATTTT CASKGQGGVDTQYF
TRBJ1-1 TRBD1 . TRBV5-6 TGTGCCAGCAGCTTCTCAGGGGGCGGATGGACTGAAGCTTTCTTT CASSFSGGGWTEAFF
TRBJ2-1 . few TRBV10-2 TGCGCCAGCTTCCCGACAGGTAATAATGAGCAGTTCTTC CASFPTGNNEQFF
TRBJ2-7 TRBD2 . TRBV18 TGTGCCAGCTCACCTCTTGGGGACTACCGCTCCTACGAGCAGTACTTC CASSPLGDYRSYEQYF
TRBJ1-5 . . TRBV6-6 TGTGCCAGCAGTTACGCAGGGCGTCAGCCCCAGCATTTT CASSYAGRQPQHF
TRBJ1-1 TRBD1 . TRBV4-2 TGTGCCAGCAGCCAAGATCACCTCGGCACAGGGGCCCGGGAAGCTGAAGCTTTCTTT CASSQDHLGTGAREAEAFF
TRBJ2-3 TRBD1 few TRBV28 TGTGCCAGCAGATCCTGGACAGGGGTAGATACGCAGTATTTT CASRSWTGVDTQYF
TRBJ2-2 TRBD1 few TRBV9 TGTGCCAGCAGGACTCCCGGGGGGACAGGGGGCTCCGGGGAGCTGTTTTTT CASRTPGGTGGSGELFF
TRBJ1-1 . . TRBV7-9 TGTGCCAGCAGCAACAGGGAGGGCCCGGAAGCTTTCTTT CASSNREGPEAFF
TRBJ1-5 . . TRBV19 TGTGCCAGTAGTCCCCGGGCTGCGGGGCAGCCCCAGCATTTT CASSPRAAGQPQHF
TRBJ1-3 . . TRBV19 TGTGCCAGTAGTACCCTTGGAGCGGGGGCATATGGAAACACCATATATTTT CASSTLGAGAYGNTIYF
TRBJ1-5 TRBD1 . TRBV18 TGTGCCAGCTCACCGTCGACAGGGGGGCAGCCCCAGCATTTT CASSPSTGGQPQHF
TRBJ2-1 . . TRBV6-5 TGTGCCAGCAGTACTGGACAGAACAATGAGCAGTTCTTC CASSTGQNNEQFF
TRBJ1-2 . few TRBV14 TGTGCCAGCAGCCTCAAGGACAGAGGATATGGCTACACCTTC CASSLKDRGYGYTF
TRBJ2-1 TRBD2 . TRBV2 TGTGCCATACCTAGACTAGCGGGGGCCTCCTACAATGAGCAGTTCTTC CAIPRLAGASYNEQFF
TRBJ2-7 . . TRBV25-1 TGTGCCAGCACCCAAGCCTACAACGGGGAGCAGTACTTC CASTQAYNGEQYF
TRBJ1-3 . . TRBV2 TGTGCCAGCAGTGACGTAACAGTCGGAAACACCATATATTTT CASSDVTVGNTIYF
TRBJ2-7 . once TRBV30 TGTGCCTGGAGCCGAAATAGGGTCCGGACAGATTCCTACGAGCAGTACTTC CAWSRNRVRTDSYEQYF
TRBJ1-2 . . TRBV19 TGTGCCAGTAGGACCTTTGGAGACTATGGCTACACCTTC CASRTFGDYGYTF
TRBJ2-7 . . TRBV14 TGTGCCAGCAGCCAAGGTAACTTGCGAAGACAGGACCCCTACGAGCAGTACTTC CASSQGNLRRQDPYEQYF
TRBJ1-1 . . TRBV29-1 TGCAGCTGTAGAAGAGGACAGCTGAACGAGGCGTCCGCTGAAGCTTTCTTT CSCRRGQLNEASAEAFF
TRBJ1-1 . . TRBV5-8 TGTGCCAGCAGCTTGGCCCCCCGGGGATACACTGAAGCTTTCTTT CASSLAPRGYTEAFF
TRBJ1-3 . . TRBV29-1 TGCAGCGTTGAAGGCCCCAGCGAGTCTGGAAACACCATATATTTT CSVEGPSESGNTIYF
TRBJ2-7 . . TRBV20-1 TGCAGTGCTAGAGCCGCCTACGAGCAGTACTTC CSARAAYEQYF
TRBJ1-2 TRBD1 . TRBV5-1 TGCGCCAGCCGCCCCCCCGGGACAGGTAGTTATGGCTACACCTTC CASRPPGTGSYGYTF
TRBJ1-1 TRBD1 . TRBV29-1 TGCAGCGTCTCACTTCGGACAGGGACCCCTGAAGCTTTCTTT CSVSLRTGTPEAFF
TRBJ1-5 . . TRBV28 TGTGCCAGCAGTAGGGCTACGTGGGGCAGCAATCAGCCCCAGCATTTT CASSRATWGSNQPQHF
TRBJ2-7 TRBD1 . TRBV6-1 TGTGCCAGCAGTGAGCCGGGACAGACCGTCTACGAGCAGTACTTC CASSEPGQTVYEQYF
TRBJ1-1 TRBD1 . TRBV28 TGTGCCAGCAGTTTAATGGAGTCAGGGGGCTCGAACACTGAAGCTTTCTTT CASSLMESGGSNTEAFF
TRBJ1-5 . . TRBV19 TGTGCCAGTCACCCGACAGGTATTAGCGGGCAGCCCCAGCATTTT CASHPTGISGQPQHF
TRBJ1-4 . once TRBV6-1 TGTGCCAGCAGTGAAGCGATCTCAGGTCGAGGGGGAAGGGAAAAACTGTTTTTT CASSEAISGRGGREKLFF
TRBJ1-1 . . TRBV30 TGTGCCTGGAGTCTATCCGGCGGAGCTGGGTACACTAAAGCTTTCTTT CAWSLSGGAGYTKAFF
TRBJ1-1 . . TRBV7-9 TGTGCCAGCAGCTTAAGGGTGGGGCGGCTGAGAGCTGAAGCTTTCTTT CASSLRVGRLRAEAFF
TRBJ2-7 . . TRBV28 TGTGCCAGCAGCTCCGGGACCTACGAGCAGTACTTC CASSSGTYEQYF
TRBJ2-1 . once TRBV5-6 TGTGCCAGCAGCTTGGGGGAGCTAAATGAGCAGTTCTTC CASSLGELNEQFF
TRBJ2-5 TRBD2 once TRBV5-4 TGTGCCAGCAGCTTGGGACTAGCGGGGACCCAAGAGACCCAGTACTTC CASSLGLAGTQETQYF
TRBJ1-2 . . TRBV4-1 TGCGCCAGCAGCCAAGAGTTGGGAGCCGGCTACACCTTC CASSQELGAGYTF
TRBJ2-7 TRBD1 . TRBV19 TGTGCCAGTAGTAAGGGACAGGCCCTTCAACTATACGAGCAGTACTTC CASSKGQALQLYEQYF
TRBJ1-5 . . TRBV6-1 TGTGCCAGCAGTGTCGGACAGACCTCCAATCAGCCCCAGCATTTT CASSVGQTSNQPQHF
TRBJ1-1 TRBD1 . TRBV6-5 TGTGCCAGCAGATCGGACAGGGGGTTCGCTGAAGCTTTCTTT CASRSDRGFAEAFF
TRBJ2-7 . . TRBV19 TGTGCCAGTAGTATCGAGGGGGTGACCACCTACGAGCAGTACTTC CASSIEGVTTYEQYF
TRBJ2-5 . . TRBV30 TGTGCCGAATCAGAGGGGGGGAGTAGGGAGACCCAGTACTTC CAESEGGSRETQYF
TRBJ2-3 TRBD1 once TRBV9 TGTGCCAGCAGCGTTCAAATGGGACAGTTAACAGATACGCAGTATTTT CASSVQMGQLTDTQYF
TRBJ2-5 TRBD1 . TRBV28 TGTGCCAGCAGAAGACAGGGGGAAGAGACCCAGTACTTC CASRRQGEETQYF
TRBJ2-1 . . TRBV6-4 TGTGCCAGCAGTGCCACAGTTAGCTCCTACAATGAGCAGTTCTTC CASSATVSSYNEQFF
TRBJ1-1 . . TRBV9 TGTGCCAGCAGCGTAGAAAGCCAGGCTGAAGCTTTCTTT CASSVESQAEAFF
TRBJ1-1 TRBD1 . TRBV19 TGTGCCAGTAGTTCCCAGGGACAGATCACTGAAGCTTTCTTT CASSSQGQITEAFF